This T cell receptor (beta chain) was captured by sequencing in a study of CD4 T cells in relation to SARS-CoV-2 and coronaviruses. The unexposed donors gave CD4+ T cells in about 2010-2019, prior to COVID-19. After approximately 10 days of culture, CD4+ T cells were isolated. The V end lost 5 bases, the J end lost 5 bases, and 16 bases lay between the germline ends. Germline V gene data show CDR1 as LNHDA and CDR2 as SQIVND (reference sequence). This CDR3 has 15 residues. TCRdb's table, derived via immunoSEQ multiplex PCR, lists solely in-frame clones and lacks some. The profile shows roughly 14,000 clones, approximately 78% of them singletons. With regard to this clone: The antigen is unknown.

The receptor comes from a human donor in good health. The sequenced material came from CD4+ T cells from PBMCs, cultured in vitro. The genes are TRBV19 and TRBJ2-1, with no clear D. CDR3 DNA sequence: TGTGCCAGTAGTCCCCGGGTAGGAATCAACAATGAGCAGTTCTTC. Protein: CASSPRVGINNEQFF.